A single T cell receptor beta chain is shown here with its context. The target of this receptor is not known. The record has no base qualities; no much larger clone is one base away. These data belong to a study of identical twins (dated by TCRdb to the mid-2010s). For context, the study as a whole: To test whether fetal clonotypes persist, this study deep-sequenced TCR alpha and beta repertoires from monozygotic twins, from unrelated adults of various ages, and from cord blood. To rule out contamination, the twin experiments were replicated at different times with different library preparation protocols. The full study reports these points: A weaker excess of twin sharing was found in beta out-of-frame sequences because the signal-to-noise ratio was lowered by fewer shared sequences. Because the same donors could not be followed over many years, the conclusions relied on cross-sectional statistical analysis. Out-of-frame TCR alpha sharing in monozygotic twins was systematically underestimated by recombination models, whereas sharing between unrelated individuals was in agreement with the recombination models. Invariant T cells such as MAIT and iNKT could partly confound zero-insertion analyses, though diverse VJ usage argued against this for most clonotypes. Abundant cord blood beta clonotypes had fewer insertions, young adult naive repertoires showed a similar but weaker trend, and memory repertoires showed no such trend. Out-of-frame TCR alpha sequences shared between twins showed an excess of low generation-probability sequences compared with coincidental sharing between unrelated individuals.

The CDR3 sequence holds 17 residues, the cysteine and phenylalanine included. CDR3 DNA only is kept here, 51 bases in frame from base 1. In the germline V gene (reference sequence), CDR1 corresponds to SEHNR and CDR2 to FQNEAQ. V loses 0 bases at its end and J loses 7 bases; junction bases beyond the gene matches: 7. Every donor was a healthy Caucasian. Library method: 5' RACE. The instrument was an Illumina HiSeq 2000. A universal primer binding site was introduced by template switching, and a unique molecular identifier was present in the final cDNA, enabling accurate counting of TCR cDNA molecules. First-strand cDNA for TCR alpha and beta chains was synthesized from specific primers in the conserved constant-segment region. To control for contamination, every cDNA library was double barcoded, receiving both a SMART-Mk sample barcode and Illumina barcodes. TruSeq adapter sequences and Illumina sample barcodes were added in two successive PCR steps. Sequencing of the TCR alpha and beta cDNA libraries was done on the Illumina HiSeq platform using custom primers. The original methods were these. Raw reads were processed with MiGEC to extract unique molecular identifiers, and MiXCR was used to determine CDR3 positions. For each individual, recombination models were inferred using an EM algorithm with the repgenHMM and IGoR tools. Shared clonotypes were analyzed with the tcR package in R, and sharing was normalized by the product of cloneset sizes. To study raw recombination free of thymic and clonal selection effects, out-of-frame nonproductive sequences were analyzed. The public reads were reanalyzed by TCRdb: fastp trimming at Q25, MiXCR alignment, in-frame beta chains only. Each CDR3 protein gets just one entry, which takes the most common genes and DNA from the rows behind it. What appears here as the V and J calls and clone size reflects TCRdb's work, not the paper's. Within this sample are around 1.7 million distinct CDR3 sequences, with about 32% of them counted one time only. Less than 0.35% of the sample is held by the ten biggest clonotypes.

The clonotype comes from a newborn girl in good health. The chain is made from TRBV7-9 and TRBJ2-1, and 12 bases in between align with TRBD2. Specimen: cord blood. Here the CDR3 is given as CASSLAPRLAGVNEQFF. The nucleotide sequence is TGTGCCAGCAGCTTAGCCCCCAGACTAGCGGGAGTAAATGAGCAGTTCTTC.